Listed here are 18 T cell receptor beta chains from one sample, sequenced in a study of blood T cell repertoires in COVID-19 (TCRdb year 2020). Libraries were prepared through the immunoSEQ multiplex PCR assay. This is the immuneACCESS table as TCRdb keeps it, with only in-frame sequences that have V and J called. A part of the clones is gone; compared with another copy, unresolved V genes explain less than half, and the rest is unexplained. In this sample the table shows 240,000 or so clones, approximately 83% of which occur a single time. The ten largest clones take up around 2% of the sample. Material for sequencing was peripheral blood. The receptors derive from a young man who had recovered from COVID-19.

The chain employs TRBV28 and TRBJ2-5; the match to TRBD1 covers 10 bases. The V segment lost 6 bases and the J segment 5 bases; nucleotides outside the gene matches: 18. This CDR3 region has 18 residues. Germline V CDR1 and CDR2: MDHEN, SYDVKM. The CDR3: CASSLPPPRTGGRETQYF. CDR3 in DNA: TGTGCCAGCAGCCTACCTCCCCCCCGGACAGGGGGACGGGAGACCCAGTACTTC.

This chain uses TRBV7-8 with TRBJ2-7; 7 nucleotides match TRBD1. Trimming removed 1 base from V and 6 bases from J; junction bases left unmatched: 9. Germline assignment: CDR1 SGHVS and CDR2 FQNEAQ. The CDR3 consists of 15 residues. This chain's CDR3 is CASSLDETGLSEQYF. DNA for the CDR3: TGTGCCAGCAGCTTAGATGAGACAGGGTTAAGCGAGCAGTACTTC.

This chain connects TRBV7-8 to TRBJ1-5, with D tentatively TRBD1 (6 bases). Germline CDR1 SGHVS, CDR2 FQNEAQ. Deletions cut 8 bases from V and 0 bases from J, with 20 bases between. The CDR3 length is 17 residues. The CDR3 DNA reads as TGTGCCAGCGGCGGGGGTCGAACAGGGAATAGCAATCAGCCCCAGCATTTT. This translates into CASGGGRTGNSNQPQHF.

The chain recombines TRBV6-1 with TRBJ1-2; D is undetermined. Trimming took off 2 bases at V and 7 bases at J, with 5 bases between the two ends. Germline lookup yields CDR1 MNHNS and CDR2 SASEGT. The length of the CDR3 is 11 residues. The DNA for the CDR3 is TGTGCCAGCAGTGAAATCGGTGGCTACACCTTC. It yields the protein CASSEIGGYTF.

The rearrangement uses TRBV4-1 and TRBJ2-1; weak D call: TRBD2 (6 bases). V lost 3 bases and J lost 4, with 19 bases in between. Germline V lookup: CDR1 MGHRA, CDR2 YSYEKL. This CDR3 is 17 amino acids long. The CDR3 nucleotides are TGCGCCAGCAGCCATGCGGGGACCTACTTTAGATACAATGAGCAGTTCTTC. It codes for CASSHAGTYFRYNEQFF.

This rearrangement joins TRBV19 to TRBJ1-2, with 7 bases fitting TRBD1. Germline assignment: CDR1 LNHDA and CDR2 SQIVND (reference sequence). V lost 9 bases to trimming and J lost 8 bases; unmatched junction nucleotides: 15. The CDR3 is 14 amino acids. The CDR3 loop is CASTTTGSLFGYTF. The DNA for the CDR3 is TGTGCCAGCACCACGACAGGGAGCCTATTCGGCTACACCTTC.

This chain connects TRBV5-1 to TRBJ2-7; no clear D gene. V was shortened by 4 bases and J by 4 bases, with 18 bases between the two germline ends. The CDR3 sequence is 15 residues long. Germline V gives CDR1 SGHRS, CDR2 YFSETQ. The CDR3 is CASSLGSRPFYEQYF. DNA of the CDR3: TGCGCCAGCAGCCTGGGCAGTCGTCCTTTTTACGAGCAGTACTTC.

The chain joins TRBV6-5 to TRBJ1-3; a possible D gene is TRBD1 (5 bases). The CDR3 extends over 14 amino acids. Germline V gene data show CDR1 as MNHEY and CDR2 as SVGAGI. V dropped 8 bases and J dropped 2 bases, with 13 bases sitting between them. For the CDR3, the DNA is TGTGCCAGCTTCGAAGGAGGGGCTGGAAACACCATATATTTT. It translates to CASFEGGAGNTIYF.

In the case of this clone: Germline and junction disagree at one end, which may indicate a read error. J is TRBJ1-5 and V is TRBV6-4; D is undetermined. The CDR3 consists of 14 residues. In germline, CDR1 is MRHNA, CDR2 SNTAGT. Here the CDR3 reads CYRDAPQRVKTQHF. The CDR3 DNA reads TGCTACCGCGACGCCCCTCAGCGGGTTAAGACCCAGCATTTT.

This clone was counted a single time. The chain is built from TRBV28 and TRBJ1-5; D is unresolved. CDR1 and CDR2 (germline): MDHEN, SYDVKM. Trimming removed 10 bases from V and 4 bases from J, with 17 bases in between. The CDR3 is 14 residues long. The CDR3 here is CATQSPGSNQPQHF. CDR3 nucleotides: TGTGCCACCCAGTCCCCGGGATCTAATCAGCCCCAGCATTTT.

The chain carries TRBV10-3 and TRBJ1-3; 8 bases map to TRBD1. The trim removed 6 bases at V and 8 bases at J, leaving 9 bases unmatched. Germline V gene data show CDR1 as ENHRY and CDR2 as SYGVKD. The CDR3 has 14 amino acids. CDR3 amino acids: CAIRPPGGADTIYF. For the CDR3, the DNA is TGTGCCATCAGGCCCCCAGGGGGCGCGGACACCATATATTTT.

The chain combines TRBV2 with TRBJ2-7, with D hard to call. CDR3 length: 10 amino acids. Trimming left V 6 bases short and J 4 bases short, with 4 bases between. Germline values: CDR1 SNHLY, CDR2 FYNNEI. CDR3 nucleotides: TGTGCCAGCAGGGCATACGAGCAGTACGTC. Its translation: CASRAYEQYV.

The genes are TRBV5-1 and TRBJ2-7; D is perhaps TRBD1 (5 bases). Germline CDR1 is SGHRS and CDR2 is YFSETQ. Trimming took 4 bases from V and 0 from J, leaving 11 bases between them. There are 14 residues in the CDR3. The CDR3 here is CASSPYRSSYEQYF. Here the CDR3 DNA reads TGCGCCAGCAGCCCGTACAGGAGCTCCTACGAGCAGTACTTC.

This clone was found a few times. V is TRBV4-1 and J is TRBJ2-2; TRBD2 agrees at 14 bases. The J segment lost 3 bases and the V segment lost 4 bases, leaving 4 bases of the junction unmatched. Germline V gene data show CDR1 as MGHRA and CDR2 as YSYEKL. This CDR3 contains 17 residues. The CDR3 is CASSRRGLAGDTGELFF. CDR3 sequence (DNA): TGCGCCAGCAGCCGAAGGGGACTAGCGGGGGACACCGGGGAGCTGTTTTTT.

The chain links TRBV19 to TRBJ2-1; tentatively, D is TRBD2 (5 bases). Looked up from germline, CDR1 is LNHDA and CDR2 is SQIVND (reference sequence). The germline V and J ends were trimmed by 1 base and 0 bases, with 10 bases remaining between them. The CDR3 is made up of 16 amino acids. The CDR3 sequence is CASSIGVGSSYNEQFF. In nucleotides, the CDR3 is TGTGCCAGTAGTATAGGAGTAGGGAGCTCCTACAATGAGCAGTTCTTC.

V usage is TRBV7-6 and J usage is TRBJ1-2, with no clear D. CDR3 length: 18 amino acids. V was pared by 1 base and J by 2 bases, with 20 bases between. The germline gives CDR1 SGHVS, CDR2 FNYEAQ. The CDR3 bases are TGTGCCAGCAGCTTAGGACCCCCCAGGCTGGGCGAGAACTATGGCTACACCTTC. It is translated as CASSLGPPRLGENYGYTF.

The chain recombines TRBV18 with TRBJ2-2; D call uncertain. The CDR3 runs 15 residues. V gave up 0 bases and J gave up 4 bases, with 9 bases separating them. The germline gives CDR1 KGHSH, CDR2 LQKENI. CDR3 nucleotides: TGTGCCAGCTCACCACCGCGAACTCCCACCGGGGAGCTGTTTTTT. It specifies CASSPPRTPTGELFF. The full variable domain, in which reference TRBV18 and TRBJ2-2 provide the parts outside the CDR3, is NAGVMQNPRHLVRRRGQEARLRCSPMKGHSHVYWYRQLPEEGLKFMVYLQKENIIDESGMPKERFSAEFPKEGPSILRIQQVVRGDSAAYFCASSPPRTPTGELFFGEGSRLTVL.

J is TRBJ1-6 and V is TRBV18; no clear D. Trimming shortened V by 0 bases and J by 10 bases, and 10 bases separated the two germline ends. Per the germline V gene, CDR1 is KGHSH and CDR2 is LQKENI. The CDR3 spans 14 residues. CDR3 in amino acids: CASSPPRVGSPLHF. CDR3 DNA sequence: TGTGCCAGCTCACCACCGAGGGTGGGGTCACCCCTCCACTTT.